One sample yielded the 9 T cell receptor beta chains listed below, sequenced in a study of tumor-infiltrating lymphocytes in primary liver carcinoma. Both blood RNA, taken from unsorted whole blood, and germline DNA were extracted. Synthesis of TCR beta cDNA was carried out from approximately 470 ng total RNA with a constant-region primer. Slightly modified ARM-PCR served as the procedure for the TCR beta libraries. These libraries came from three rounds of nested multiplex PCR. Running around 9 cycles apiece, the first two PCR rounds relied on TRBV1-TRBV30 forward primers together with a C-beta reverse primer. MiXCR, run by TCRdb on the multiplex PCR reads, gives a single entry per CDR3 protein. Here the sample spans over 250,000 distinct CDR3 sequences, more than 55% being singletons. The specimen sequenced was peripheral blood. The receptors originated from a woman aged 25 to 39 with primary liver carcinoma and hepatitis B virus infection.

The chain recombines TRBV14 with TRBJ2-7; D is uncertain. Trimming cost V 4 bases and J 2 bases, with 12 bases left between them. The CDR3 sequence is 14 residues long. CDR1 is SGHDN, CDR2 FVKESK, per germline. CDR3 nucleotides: TGTGCCAGCAGCCCTTACTTTGCTACCTACGAGCAGTACTTC. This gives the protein CASSPYFATYEQYF.

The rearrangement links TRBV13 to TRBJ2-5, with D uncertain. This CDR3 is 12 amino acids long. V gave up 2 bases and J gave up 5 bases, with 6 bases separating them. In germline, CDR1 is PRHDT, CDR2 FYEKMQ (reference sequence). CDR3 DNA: TGTGCCAGCAGCTTATGGCGGGAGACCCAGTACTTC. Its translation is CASSLWRETQYF.

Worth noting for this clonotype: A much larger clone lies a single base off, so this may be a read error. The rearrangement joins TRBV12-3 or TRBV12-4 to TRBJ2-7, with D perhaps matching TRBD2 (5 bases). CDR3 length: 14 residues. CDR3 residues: CVSSTFAGAYEQYF. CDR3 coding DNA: TGTGTCAGCAGTACTTTCGCCGGGGCCTACGAGCAGTACTTC.

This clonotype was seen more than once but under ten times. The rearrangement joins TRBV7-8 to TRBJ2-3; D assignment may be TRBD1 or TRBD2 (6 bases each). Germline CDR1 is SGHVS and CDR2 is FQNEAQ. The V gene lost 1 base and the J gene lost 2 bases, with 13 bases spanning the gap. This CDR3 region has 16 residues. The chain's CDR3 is CASSLEGDSTTDTQYF. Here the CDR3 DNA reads TGTGCCAGCAGCTTAGAGGGGGACTCAACCACAGATACGCAGTATTTT.

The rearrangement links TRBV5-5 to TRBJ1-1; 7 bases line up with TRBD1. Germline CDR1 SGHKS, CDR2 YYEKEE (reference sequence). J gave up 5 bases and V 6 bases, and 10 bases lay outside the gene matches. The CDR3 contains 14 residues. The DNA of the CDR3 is TGTGCCAGCACCTTACGACAGGGCTGGACTGAAGCTTTCTTT. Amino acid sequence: CASTLRQGWTEAFF.

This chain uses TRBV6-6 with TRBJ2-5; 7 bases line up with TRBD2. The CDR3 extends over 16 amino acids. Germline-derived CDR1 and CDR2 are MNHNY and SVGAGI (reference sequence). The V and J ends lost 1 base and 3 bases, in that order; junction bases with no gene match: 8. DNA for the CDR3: TGTGCCAGCAGTTACTTGATCCGGCGGGAGAAAGAGACCCAGTACTTC. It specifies CASSYLIRREKETQYF.

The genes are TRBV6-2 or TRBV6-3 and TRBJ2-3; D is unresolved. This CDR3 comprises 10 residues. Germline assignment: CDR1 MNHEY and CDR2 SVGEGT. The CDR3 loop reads CAGSYKKQYF. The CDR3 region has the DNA TGTGCTGGCAGTTACAAGAAGCAGTATTTT.

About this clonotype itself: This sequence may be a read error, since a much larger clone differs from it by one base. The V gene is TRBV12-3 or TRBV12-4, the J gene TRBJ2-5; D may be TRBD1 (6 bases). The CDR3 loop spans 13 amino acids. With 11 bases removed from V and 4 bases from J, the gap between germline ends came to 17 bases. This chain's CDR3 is CACQDSFLETQYF. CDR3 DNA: TGTGCCTGCCAGGACAGTTTCTTAGAGACCCAGTACTTC.

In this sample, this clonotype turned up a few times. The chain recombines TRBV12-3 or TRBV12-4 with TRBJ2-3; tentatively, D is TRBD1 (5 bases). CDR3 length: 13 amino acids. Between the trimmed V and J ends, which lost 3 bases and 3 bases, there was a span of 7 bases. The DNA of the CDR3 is TGTGCCAGCAGTTTGCAGGGTACAGATACGCAGTATTTT. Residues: CASSLQGTDTQYF.